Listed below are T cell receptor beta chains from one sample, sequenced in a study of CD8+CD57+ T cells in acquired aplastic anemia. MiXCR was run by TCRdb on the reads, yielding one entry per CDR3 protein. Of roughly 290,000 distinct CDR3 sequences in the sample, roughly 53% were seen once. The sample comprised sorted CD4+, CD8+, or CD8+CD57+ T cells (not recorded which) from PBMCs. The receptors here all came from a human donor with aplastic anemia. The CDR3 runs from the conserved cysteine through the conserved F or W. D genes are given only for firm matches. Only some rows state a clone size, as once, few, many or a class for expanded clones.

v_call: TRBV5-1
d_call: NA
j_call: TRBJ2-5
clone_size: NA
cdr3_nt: TGCGCCAGCAGCGGGGGGTTCGGGGAAGCCCCGACGGAGACCCAGTACTTC
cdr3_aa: CASSGGFGEAPTETQYF

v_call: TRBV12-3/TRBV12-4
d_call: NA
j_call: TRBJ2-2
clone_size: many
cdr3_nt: TGTGCCAGCAGTTTGTTAGCGAACACCGGGGAGCTGTTTTTT
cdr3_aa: CASSLLANTGELFF

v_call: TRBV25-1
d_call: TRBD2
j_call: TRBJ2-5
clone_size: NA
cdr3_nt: TGTGCCAGCAGTGAAGGGACTAGCGGGGGCCAAGAGACCCAGTACTTC
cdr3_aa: CASSEGTSGGQETQYF

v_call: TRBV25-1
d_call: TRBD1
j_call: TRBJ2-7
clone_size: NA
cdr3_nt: TGTGCCACCAGCAGACTGACAGGGTTTAGGCACGAGCAGTACTTC
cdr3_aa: CATSRLTGFRHEQYF

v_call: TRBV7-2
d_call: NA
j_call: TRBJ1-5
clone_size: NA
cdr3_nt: TGTGCCAGCAGCCTCCGCTTCAATCAGCCCCAGCATTTT
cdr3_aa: CASSLRFNQPQHF

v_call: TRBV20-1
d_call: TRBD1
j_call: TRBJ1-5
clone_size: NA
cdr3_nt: TGCAGTGCTCGCCGGGACAGTAGCAATCAGCCCCAGCATTTT
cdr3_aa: CSARRDSSNQPQHF

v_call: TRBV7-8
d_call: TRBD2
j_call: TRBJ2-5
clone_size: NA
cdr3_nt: TGTGCCAGCAGCTCTGGACTAGCGGGAGGCCAAGAGACCCAGTACTTC
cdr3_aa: CASSSGLAGGQETQYF

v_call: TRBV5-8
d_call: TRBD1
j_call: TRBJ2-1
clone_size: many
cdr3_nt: TGTGCCAGCAGCTTCGGGCCCGGGACAGGGGGCAATGAGCAGTTCTTC
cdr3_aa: CASSFGPGTGGNEQFF

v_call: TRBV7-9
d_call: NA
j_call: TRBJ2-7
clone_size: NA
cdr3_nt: TGTGCCAGCAGACCAGAGGACACCTACGAGCAGTACTTC
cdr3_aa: CASRPEDTYEQYF

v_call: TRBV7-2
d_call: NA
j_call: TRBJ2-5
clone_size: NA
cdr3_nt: TGTGCCGGCTCTCCGGTAGGGGTTCAGGAGACCCAGTACTTC
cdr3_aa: CAGSPVGVQETQYF